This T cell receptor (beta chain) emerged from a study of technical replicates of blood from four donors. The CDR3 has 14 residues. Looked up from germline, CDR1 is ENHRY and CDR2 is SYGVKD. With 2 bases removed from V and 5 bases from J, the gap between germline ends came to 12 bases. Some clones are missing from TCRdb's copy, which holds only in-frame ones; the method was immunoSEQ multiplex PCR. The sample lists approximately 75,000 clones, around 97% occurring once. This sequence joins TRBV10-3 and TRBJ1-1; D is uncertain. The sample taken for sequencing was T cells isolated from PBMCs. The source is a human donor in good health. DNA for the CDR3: TGTGCCATCAGTGAGGACCCCGGCGGGACTGAAGCTTTCTTT. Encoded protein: CAISEDPGGTEAFF.